The clone carrying this T cell receptor beta chain has a handful of counts. Its matching antigen is unknown. The data were taken from a study of Ad26.COV2.S vaccination and SARS-CoV-2 variants. General study findings and limits: After vaccination, reports described spike-specific CD8+ and CD4+ T cell responses as showing substantial breadth.

Indicated treatment: some 20 received Ad26.COV2.S at low or high dose, single or two shots; five or six received placebo; per-sample allocation not given. The investigators took samples on day 63 after the first vaccine or placebo injection. Measured with immunoSEQ multiplex PCR; TCRdb has only the in-frame clones, and not every one. The table includes about 280,000 clones, 80% to 90% detected once. The CDR3 extends over 14 amino acids. V was pared by 5 bases and J by 7 bases, with 7 bases of the junction left unmatched. The germline gives CDR1 SEHNR, CDR2 FQNEAQ (reference sequence). This TCR derives from a person between 18 and 65 years old who received the Ad26.COV2.S COVID-19 vaccine or a placebo. The chain is built from TRBV7-9 and TRBJ1-4; 7 nucleotides align to TRBD1. Sequencing used peripheral blood, obtained in a trial of Ad26.COV2.S vaccine versus placebo. CDR3 region: CASSPAGGAEKLFF. CDR3 nucleotides: TGTGCCAGCAGCCCGGCAGGGGGGGCTGAAAAACTGTTTTTT.